One and the same sample provided the 11 T cell receptor beta chains below, sequenced in a study of CD8 T cells in ankylosing spondylitis. Regarding the study as a whole: Blood of patients with ankylosing spondylitis appeared to be characterized by a TCR beta motif of eight highly homologous variants.

TCRdb processed the 5' RACE reads anew with MiXCR; each CDR3 protein has one entry. Found here are about 220,000 distinct CDR3 sequences, roughly 18% of them singletons; the top ten hold about two fifths. Their specific antigens are unknown. The sequencing sample was made of blood, either unsorted or a sorted T cell fraction (not recorded which). These receptors were collected from a male donor with ankylosing spondylitis.

The V gene is TRBV6-2 or TRBV6-3, the J gene TRBJ2-5; 14 bases fit TRBD2. The V gene's germline CDR1 is MNHEY and CDR2 SVGEGT. With 2 bases clipped from V and 2 bases from J, the junction kept 4 bases outside the gene matches. The CDR3 has 17 amino acids. The CDR3 loop is CASSYGGLAGEQETQYF. CDR3 bases: TGTGCCAGCAGTTACGGGGGACTAGCGGGGGAACAAGAGACCCAGTACTTC.

This clonotype has a count of ten or more. V is TRBV12-3 or TRBV12-4 and J is TRBJ2-1; maybe TRBD2 (5 bases). CDR3 size: 15 residues. Deletions cut 5 bases from V and 4 bases from J, with 15 bases between. CDR3 DNA: TGTGCCAGCAGTCCGGCTGGGAGTCTATACAATGAGCAGTTCTTC. This translates into CASSPAGSLYNEQFF.

This chain uses TRBV11-2 with TRBJ2-2; TRBD2 matches 15 bases. The CDR3 consists of 20 residues. V lost 3 bases, J lost 3 bases, and 11 bases stayed unmatched. Germline CDR1 and CDR2: SGHAT and FQNNGV. CDR3 in DNA: TGTGCCAGCAGCTTTAGGACTAGCGGGGGGGCCGACAAGGACACCGGGGAGCTGTTTTTT. It encodes CASSFRTSGGADKDTGELFF.

This clonotype was recorded many times. This chain joins TRBV5-1 and TRBJ2-7; 9 bases match TRBD1. The CDR3 consists of 15 residues. Trimming cost V 3 bases and J 2 bases; bases outside gene matches: 6. Germline V gene data show CDR1 as SGHRS and CDR2 as YFSETQ. CDR3 sequence reads: CASSSWDRVTYEQYF. The DNA of the CDR3 is TGCGCCAGCAGCTCATGGGACAGGGTCACCTACGAGCAGTACTTC.

This clonotype was counted at least ten times. The chain employs TRBV29-1 and TRBJ2-2; 9 bases agree with TRBD1. Trimming took 4 bases from V and 7 from J; bases not matched to a gene: 13. The CDR3 totals 16 residues. Germline assignment: CDR1 SQVTM and CDR2 ANQGSEA. The CDR3 is CSVGGLGTGSVGELFF. The CDR3 coding sequence is TGCAGCGTTGGGGGTTTGGGGACAGGGTCGGTCGGGGAGCTGTTTTTT.

The table lists this clonotype with a few counts. The chain combines TRBV5-1 with TRBJ2-7; D is uncertain. V was shortened by 0 bases and J by 3 bases, with 7 bases between the two germline ends. This CDR3 has 13 amino acids. CDR1 is SGHRS, CDR2 YFSETQ, per germline. The CDR3 spells CASSLELSYEQYF. CDR3 DNA sequence: TGCGCCAGCAGCTTGGAACTGAGCTACGAGCAGTACTTC.

This clonotype occurred a few times. The chain employs TRBV6-6 and TRBJ2-1, with a possible D match to TRBD1 (5 bases). Trimming pared 6 bases from V and 9 bases from J, leaving 12 bases between. CDR1 is MNHNY and CDR2 is SVGAGI in the germline V gene (reference sequence). The CDR3 loop spans 12 amino acids. CDR3 nucleotide sequence: TGTGCCAGCAGCCAAGGGGTTCTTGAGCAGTTCTTC. Residues: CASSQGVLEQFF.

The chain is built from TRBV5-1 and TRBJ2-7, with D perhaps TRBD2 (6 bases). Germline V CDR1 and CDR2: SGHRS, YFSETQ. Trimming left V 5 bases short and J 2 bases short, with 8 bases between. This CDR3 is 12 amino acids long. The CDR3 nucleotides read TGCGCCAGCAGGGAGGGACCCTACGAGCAGTACTTC. It yields the protein CASREGPYEQYF.

The chain joins TRBV2 to TRBJ2-1; unclear D gene. From germline, CDR1 is SNHLY and CDR2 FYNNEI. V lost 2 bases and J 10 bases, leaving 6 bases between the germline ends. This CDR3 contains 11 residues. The CDR3, as DNA: TGTGCCAGCAGTGAATTGTACGAGCAGTTCTTC. Its protein product is CASSELYEQFF.

The genes are TRBV9 and TRBJ1-6, with D tentatively TRBD1 (6 bases). Germline V gene lookup returns CDR1 SGDLS and CDR2 YYNGEE. V lost 3 bases, J lost 4 bases, and 11 bases lay in between. The CDR3 contains 15 residues. The CDR3: CASSDRDDYNSPLHF. Here the CDR3 DNA reads TGTGCCAGCAGCGACAGGGACGATTATAATTCACCCCTCCACTTT.

V usage is TRBV20-1 and J usage is TRBJ1-2; TRBD1 might be the D (5 bases). Germline-derived CDR1 and CDR2 are DFQATT and SNEGSKA (reference sequence). Trimming took off 3 bases at V and 4 bases at J, with 12 bases between the two ends. The CDR3 spans 13 residues. CDR3 region: CSASSPRVYGYTF. CDR3 bases: TGCAGTGCTAGCTCCCCCAGGGTCTATGGCTACACCTTC.